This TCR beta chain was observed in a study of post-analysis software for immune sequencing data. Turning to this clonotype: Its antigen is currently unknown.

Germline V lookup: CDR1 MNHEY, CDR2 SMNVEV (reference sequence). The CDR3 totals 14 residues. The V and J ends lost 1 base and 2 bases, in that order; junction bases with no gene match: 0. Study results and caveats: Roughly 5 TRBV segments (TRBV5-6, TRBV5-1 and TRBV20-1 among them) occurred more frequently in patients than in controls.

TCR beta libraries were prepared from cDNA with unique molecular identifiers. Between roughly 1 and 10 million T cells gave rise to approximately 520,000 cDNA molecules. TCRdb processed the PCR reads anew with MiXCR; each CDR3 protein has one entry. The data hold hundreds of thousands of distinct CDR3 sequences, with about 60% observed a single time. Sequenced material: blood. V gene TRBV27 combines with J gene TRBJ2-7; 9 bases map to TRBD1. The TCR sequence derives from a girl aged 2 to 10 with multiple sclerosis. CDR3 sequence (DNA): TGTGCCAGCAGTTTATGGACAGGGGCCTACGAGCAGTACTTC. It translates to CASSLWTGAYEQYF.